This T cell receptor beta chain was found in a study of T cell responses to AZD1222 COVID-19 vaccine. Whole-study findings and limits: Spike-specific TCR breadth and depth went up after people got two AZD1222 doses.

This clone was detected once. As yet, its antigen is unknown. Deletions cut 5 bases from V and 4 bases from J, with 11 bases between. Germline V gene lookup returns CDR1 SGHNT and CDR2 YENEEA. CDR3 length equals 13 residues. The data were produced by immunoSEQ multiplex PCR, yet TCRdb's version contains in-frame clones alone and is incomplete. The sample yields roughly 120,000 clones, roughly 89% seen once. Pooling covered second doses at about 4 or about 12 weeks. The sequence came from an adult who received the AZD1222 COVID-19 vaccine. This sample comprised peripheral blood, obtained 28 days after the second AZD1222 dose. The chain links TRBV11-3 to TRBJ1-2; D may be TRBD1 (6 bases). The CDR3 sequence: CASSRTALYGYTF. The DNA for the CDR3 is TGTGCCAGCAGCCGGACAGCACTCTATGGCTACACCTTC.